A single sample gave rise to the 11 T cell receptor beta chains below, sequenced in a study of OX40 agonist ivuxolimab in advanced cancers. Libraries were prepared by immunoSEQ multiplex PCR; TCRdb keeps only in-frame clonotypes and omits some of them. The repertoire has under 20,000 clones, less than 85% of them found once; the top ten carry roughly 34%. The input for sequencing was CD4+ or CD8+ T cells sorted from blood, taken in a trial of the OX40 agonist ivuxolimab. These receptors came from an adult with an advanced solid tumor such as melanoma, head and neck, liver or kidney cancer.

Only one count was recorded for this clone. The chain has TRBV19 and TRBJ1-1; D ambiguous. Germline V lookup: CDR1 LNHDA, CDR2 SQIVND (reference sequence). Trimming took off 3 bases at V and 0 bases at J, with 8 bases between the two ends. This CDR3 comprises 14 residues. The DNA of the CDR3 is TGTGCCAGTAGTATGTGGCAGATGAACACTGAAGCTTTCTTT. Translated: CASSMWQMNTEAFF.

This chain connects TRBV19 to TRBJ1-1; D uncertain. Germline V gene lookup returns CDR1 LNHDA and CDR2 SQIVND (reference sequence). The CDR3 contains 13 residues. Trimming left V 3 bases short and J 5 bases short, with 10 bases between. CDR3 DNA: TGTGCCAGTAGTATCCGGCTCGGGACTGAAGCTTTCTTT. Residues: CASSIRLGTEAFF.

The chain uses TRBV6-6 and TRBJ1-1; D may be TRBD1 (5 bases). CDR3 length: 12 amino acids. Trimming removed 2 bases at V and 5 bases at J, with 6 bases between. Germline V lookup: CDR1 MNHNY, CDR2 SVGAGI (reference sequence). The CDR3 nucleotides read TGTGCCAGCAGTTACGGGGGGACTGAAGCTTTCTTT. Amino acid sequence: CASSYGGTEAFF.

This chain connects TRBV27 to TRBJ2-7, with D perhaps assigned TRBD1 or TRBD2 (5 bases each). Germline assignment: CDR1 MNHEY and CDR2 SMNVEV (reference sequence). The CDR3 runs to 13 residues. V dropped 2 bases and J dropped 4 bases, with 9 bases sitting between them. DNA for the CDR3: TGTGCCAGCAGTTTAGGGACCCATTACGAGCAGTACTTC. Its protein product is CASSLGTHYEQYF.

This rearrangement joins TRBV6-1 to TRBJ2-2; D not certain. The germline V gene has CDR1 MNHNS and CDR2 SASEGT. The CDR3 length is 15 residues. The V and J ends lost 4 bases and 0 bases respectively, with 9 bases between them. The DNA for the CDR3 is TGTGCCAGCAGTGGAGGAACAACGAACACCGGGGAGCTGTTTTTT. It is translated as CASSGGTTNTGELFF.

The chain is built from TRBV27 and TRBJ2-2, with unresolved D. The CDR3 sequence is 11 residues long. Trimming pared 6 bases from V and 5 bases from J, leaving 4 bases between. Per the germline V gene, CDR1 is MNHEY and CDR2 is SMNVEV (reference sequence). The CDR3 loop reads CASRATGELFF. The CDR3 coding sequence is TGTGCCAGCAGGGCGACCGGGGAGCTGTTTTTT.

The V call is TRBV4-1, the J call TRBJ1-5, with D unclear. V lost 4 bases, J lost 2 bases, and 15 bases lay in between. In germline, CDR1 is MGHRA, CDR2 YSYEKL. This CDR3 spans 16 amino acids. CDR3 loop: CASSLRTLRGNQPQHF. As DNA, the CDR3 is TGCGCCAGCAGCCTTCGGACCCTTCGGGGCAATCAGCCCCAGCATTTT.

The chain uses TRBV2 and TRBJ1-5, with D perhaps matching TRBD1 (5 bases). In germline, CDR1 is SNHLY, CDR2 FYNNEI. CDR3 size: 13 residues. V was pared by 10 bases and J by 4 bases, with 14 bases between. CDR3 nucleotide sequence: TGTGCCACAGGGACTTCTTGGAATCAGCCCCAGCATTTT. Translated: CATGTSWNQPQHF.

This clone was detected a few times. V gene TRBV7-2 combines with J gene TRBJ2-7; D gene unclear. The CDR3 spans 12 residues. With 6 bases removed from V and 3 bases from J, the gap between germline ends came to 9 bases. The germline gives CDR1 SGHTA, CDR2 FQGNSA. The CDR3 protein is CASSPENYEQYF. CDR3 bases: TGTGCCAGCAGTCCTGAGAACTACGAGCAGTACTTC.

This clone was found a few times. The chain uses TRBV5-6 and TRBJ1-2; D remains unclear. The germline V gene has CDR1 SGHDT and CDR2 YYEEEE. V was shortened by 0 bases and J by 8 bases, with 14 bases between the two germline ends. The CDR3 totals 14 residues. CDR3 sequence reads: CASSLENGFGGYTF. As DNA, the CDR3 is TGTGCCAGCAGCTTGGAAAACGGATTCGGGGGCTACACCTTC.

The CDR3 DNA reads as TGTGCCAGCAGCTTAAGTTGGGAGGCTGGCGAGCAGTACTTC. Translation gives CASSLSWEAGEQYF. J is TRBJ2-5 and V is TRBV7-2, with TRBD2 as a possible D gene (6 bases). The J call is doubtful: the DNA matches TRBJ2-7 better. CDR3 length: 14 residues. Germline CDR1 is SGHTA and CDR2 is FQGNSA.